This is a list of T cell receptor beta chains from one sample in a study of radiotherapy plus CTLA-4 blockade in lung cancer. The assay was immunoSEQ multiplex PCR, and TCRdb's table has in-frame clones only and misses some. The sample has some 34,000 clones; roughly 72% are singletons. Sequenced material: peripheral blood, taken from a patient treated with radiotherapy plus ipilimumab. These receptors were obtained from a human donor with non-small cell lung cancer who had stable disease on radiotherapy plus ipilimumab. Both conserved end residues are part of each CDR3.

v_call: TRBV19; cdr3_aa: CASSEWQGYGYTF
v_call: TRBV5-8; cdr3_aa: CASRKLARSLNEQFF
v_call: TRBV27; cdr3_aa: CASWTGGEGRYEQYF
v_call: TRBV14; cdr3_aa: CASSQTQGGTGELFF
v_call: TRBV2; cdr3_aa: CASSVEGYGYTF
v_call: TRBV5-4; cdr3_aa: CASSTQDRGRDNEQFF
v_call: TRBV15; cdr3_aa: CATSREGWESNQPQHF
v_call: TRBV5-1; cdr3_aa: CASSNPGGQTDTQYF
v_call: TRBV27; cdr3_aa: CASSLRQGGPYGYTF
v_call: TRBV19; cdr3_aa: CATSPGQGRRPGANVLTF
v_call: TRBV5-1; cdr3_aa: CASRKNPTGGENSPLHF
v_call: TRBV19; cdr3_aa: CASSIETEETQYF
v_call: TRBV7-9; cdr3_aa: CASSKKGTGFNYGYTF
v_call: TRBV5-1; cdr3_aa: CASSTGDANYGYTF
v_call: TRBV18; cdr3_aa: CASSHSWASRDRDNTDTQYF
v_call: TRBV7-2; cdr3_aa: CASSLQTSGDTQYF
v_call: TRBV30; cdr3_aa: CARSRTGVNYGYTF
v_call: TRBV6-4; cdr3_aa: CASREGTANSPLHF
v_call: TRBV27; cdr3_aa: CASSFVASEETQYF
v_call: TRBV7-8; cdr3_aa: CASSLGTGGDYGYTF
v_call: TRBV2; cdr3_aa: CASSEGDGYTF
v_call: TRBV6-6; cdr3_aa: CASTIGTAYGYTF
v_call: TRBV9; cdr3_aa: CASSVGGSGVWGDTQYF
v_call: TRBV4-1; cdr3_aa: CASSQVGRPYEQYF
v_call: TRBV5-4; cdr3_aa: CASSLWLAGTQYF
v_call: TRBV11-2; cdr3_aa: CASSPSPGQQETQYF
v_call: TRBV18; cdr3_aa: CASSPQGAFTPEAFF
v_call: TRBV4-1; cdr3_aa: CASSQEDSFYYGCTF
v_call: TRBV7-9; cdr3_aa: CASSLDIPLKRETQYF
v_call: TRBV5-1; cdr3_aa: CATSVLGAGTGELFF
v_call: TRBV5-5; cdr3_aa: CASSLIGQGGSYNSPLHF
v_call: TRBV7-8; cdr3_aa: CASSLGTGYHGEKLFF
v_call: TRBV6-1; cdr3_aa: CASSQGIGGRAFF
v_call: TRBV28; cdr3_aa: CASSPPGSMLSSGNTIYF
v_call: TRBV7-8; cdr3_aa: CASSLTDYGYTF
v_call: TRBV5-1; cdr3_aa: CASSPKTSGGNNEQFF
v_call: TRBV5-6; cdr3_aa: CASSSLDRYGYTF
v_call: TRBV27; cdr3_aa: CASSLIGTASLEQYF
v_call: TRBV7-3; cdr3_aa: CASSLGLAWNTGELFF
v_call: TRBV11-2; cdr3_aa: CASSSRTSGGTDTQYF